This passage covers 17 T cell receptor beta chains from one sample sequenced in a study of cytomegalovirus exposure and HLA in healthy donors. PCR amplification relied on 60 Vbeta primers (plus 13 Jbeta primers). Sequencing was performed with immunoSEQ multiplex PCR; in TCRdb, only in-frame clones are kept and a portion is missing. The table lists some 200,000 clones, approximately 78% of them singletons. The sample taken for sequencing was PBMCs. The receptors originated from a woman aged 18-29 years in good health and CMV-seronegative.

J is TRBJ2-2 and V is TRBV4-2; maybe TRBD2 (5 bases). This CDR3 region has 14 residues. CDR1 LGHNA and CDR2 YNFKEQ come from the germline V gene. The germline V and J ends were trimmed by 2 bases and 3 bases, with 7 bases remaining between them. This chain's CDR3 is CASSQPDYTGELFF. The CDR3 DNA reads TGTGCCAGCAGCCAACCGGACTACACCGGGGAGCTGTTTTTT.

This chain uses TRBV6-1 with TRBJ1-1, with D perhaps matching TRBD1 (5 bases). Trimming stripped 2 bases from V and 1 base from J, with 23 bases between. CDR1 and CDR2 (germline): MNHNS, SASEGT. The CDR3 has 19 amino acids. The CDR3 nucleotides are TGTGCCAGCAGTGAAAATCCGGGGGTCGGCGGGTGGCCGAACACTGAAGCTTTCTTT. Its translation: CASSENPGVGGWPNTEAFF.

This clone was seen only a few times. The chain has TRBV21-1 and TRBJ1-1; no check of the table's D call, TRBD1, against the DNA was made. TRBV21-1 is listed as a pseudogene. This CDR3 spans 14 amino acids. CDR3 DNA sequence: TGTGCCAGCGGATCCCGGGACAGGGCCACTGAAGCTTTCTTT. It translates to CASGSRDRATEAFF.

This chain links TRBV9 with TRBJ2-1, with 11 bases matching TRBD2. V lost 2 bases and J lost 3; bases outside the gene matches: 10. The CDR3 is 18 amino acids. Germline V gene lookup returns CDR1 SGDLS and CDR2 YYNGEE. In nucleotides, the CDR3 is TGTGCCAGCAGCGTCGGTTCTGCTAGCGGGGGGAACTACAATGAGCAGTTCTTC. As protein: CASSVGSASGGNYNEQFF.

V and J are TRBV30 and TRBJ2-3, with 8 positions matching TRBD1. Looked up from germline, CDR1 is GTSNPN and CDR2 is SVGIG (reference sequence). The CDR3 totals 15 residues. Trimming cost V 4 bases and J 2 bases; bases outside gene matches: 8. This CDR3 is CAWTMTGAVTDTQYF. The CDR3 DNA reads as TGTGCCTGGACCATGACAGGGGCAGTCACAGATACGCAGTATTTT.

V gene TRBV7-9 combines with J gene TRBJ2-1; D ambiguous. Trimming pared 8 bases from V and 6 bases from J, leaving 8 bases between. This CDR3 contains 11 residues. The germline V gene has CDR1 SEHNR and CDR2 FQNEAQ (reference sequence). In DNA form, the CDR3 reads TGTGCCAGCCCTGCGGCCAATGAGCAGTTCTTC. It codes for CASPAANEQFF.

J is TRBJ1-5 and V is TRBV5-1; TRBD1 aligns across 8 bases. The V gene's germline CDR1 is SGHRS and CDR2 YFSETQ. V lost 1 base to trimming and J lost 5 bases; unmatched junction nucleotides: 5. This CDR3 comprises 15 residues. Written as DNA, the CDR3 is TGCGCCAGCAGCTTGTCCGGACAGGGCGATCAGCCCCAGCATTTT. Protein: CASSLSGQGDQPQHF. The whole variable domain, remainder taken from reference TRBV5-1 and TRBJ1-5, is KAGVTQTPRYLIKTRGQQVTLSCSPISGHRSVSWYQQTPGQGLQFLFEYFSETQRNKGNFPGRFSGRQFSNSRSEMNVSTLELGDSALYLCASSLSGQGDQPQHFGDGTRLSIL.

The V call is TRBV6-1, the J call TRBJ1-1, with D possibly TRBD1 on 6 matching bases. Per the germline V gene, CDR1 is MNHNS and CDR2 is SASEGT. The V gene lost 4 bases and the J gene lost 2 bases, with 11 bases spanning the gap. The CDR3 covers 14 residues. The CDR3 protein is CASSVQGTNTEAFF. The CDR3 nucleotides read TGTGCCAGCAGTGTACAGGGAACAAACACTGAAGCTTTCTTT.

The V call is TRBV6-5, the J call TRBJ2-3; the match to TRBD1 covers 8 bases. CDR3 length: 15 amino acids. The junction had 3 bases not matched to a gene; V was cut back by 0 bases and J by 4 bases. Germline CDR1 MNHEY, CDR2 SVGAGI. CDR3 DNA: TGTGCCAGCAGTTACTCAGACAGGGGTGCAGATACGCAGTATTTT. It yields the protein CASSYSDRGADTQYF.

V gene TRBV5-1 combines with J gene TRBJ2-5, with D perhaps TRBD2 (6 bases). Germline V gives CDR1 SGHRS, CDR2 YFSETQ. The ends were cut back, 0 bases at V and 1 base at J, with 10 bases in the middle. There are 15 residues in the CDR3. CDR3 coding DNA: TGCGCCAGCAGCTTGGTTCCCGGGGGCCAAGAGACCCAGTACTTC. Its protein is CASSLVPGGQETQYF.

CDR3 coding DNA: TGTGCCAGCAGCTTAGATGTACAGATTTCTAGCACAGATACGCAGTATTTT. Amino acids: CASSLDVQISSTDTQYF. The chain uses TRBV11-2 and TRBJ2-3; D is undetermined. The germline CDR1 and CDR2 sequences are SGHAT and FQNNGV. CDR3 length: 17 amino acids. V shed 0 bases and J shed 0 bases, with 13 bases lying between them. The full variable domain, rest sourced from reference TRBV11-2 and TRBJ2-3, is EAGVAQSPRYKIIEKRQSVAFWCNPISGHATLYWYQQILGQGPKLLIQFQNNGVVDDSQLPKDRFSAERLKGVDSTLKIQPAKLEDSAVYLCASSLDVQISSTDTQYFGPGTRLTVL.

This clone was recorded only once. The V gene is TRBV28, the J gene TRBJ2-7; 9 nucleotides align to TRBD1. CDR1 MDHEN and CDR2 SYDVKM come from the germline V gene. CDR3 length: 15 residues. V lost 5 bases, J lost 6 bases, and 11 bases stayed unmatched. The CDR3 sequence is CASSSTGTGLFEQYF. The DNA for the CDR3 is TGTGCCAGCAGTAGTACCGGGACAGGGTTGTTCGAGCAGTACTTC.

Here the CDR3 DNA reads TGTGCCAGCAGCTTTGTACTAGCGGGAGTCACCGGGGAGCTGTTTTTT. Its protein product is CASSFVLAGVTGELFF. J is TRBJ2-2 and V is TRBV7-6; 11 bases are shared with TRBD2. Germline CDR1 and CDR2: SGHVS and FNYEAQ. V lost 3 bases, J lost 4 bases, and 4 bases stayed unmatched. This CDR3 spans 16 amino acids.

The CDR3 DNA follows: TGTGCCAGCAGGCAACGAGGCAGCCCTTCCTACGAGCAGTACTTC. Its protein is CASRQRGSPSYEQYF. The chain joins TRBV6-6 to TRBJ2-5; the D is unclear. The closer fit of TRBJ2-7 to the DNA end suggests the J call may be wrong. The length of the CDR3 is 15 residues. Germline V gives CDR1 MNHNY, CDR2 SVGAGI (reference sequence).

The chain carries TRBV7-9 and TRBJ2-1; 15 bases fit TRBD2. The V segment lost 5 bases and the J segment 8 bases; nucleotides outside the gene matches: 13. CDR3 length: 18 residues. Per the germline V gene, CDR1 is SEHNR and CDR2 is FQNEAQ (reference sequence). The CDR3 DNA sequence: TGTGCCAGCAGCCCGGGACTAGCGGGAGGCCCCAGGGGATATGAGCAGTTCTTC. Its translation is CASSPGLAGGPRGYEQFF. Full variable domain (outside the CDR3, taken from reference TRBV7-9 and TRBJ2-1): DTGVSQNPRHKITKRGQNVTFRCDPISEHNRLYWYRQTLGQGPEFLTYFQNEAQLEKSRLLSDRFSAERPKGSFSTLEIQRTEQGDSAMYLCASSPGLAGGPRGYEQFFGPGTRLTVL.

The rearrangement uses TRBV28 and TRBJ2-7; D is perhaps TRBD2 (6 bases). Trimming took 4 bases from V and 0 from J, leaving 13 bases between them. The CDR3 has 15 amino acids. Germline V lookup: CDR1 MDHEN, CDR2 SYDVKM. CDR3 sequence reads: CASSSGGARSYEQYF. The CDR3 DNA is TGTGCCAGCAGTTCCGGGGGAGCGCGCTCCTACGAGCAGTACTTC.

The rearrangement uses TRBV11-2 and TRBJ2-7; a weak D match, TRBD2 (5 bases). Germline V CDR1 and CDR2: SGHAT, FQNNGV. The length of the CDR3 is 16 residues. Deletions cut 1 base from V and 3 bases from J, with 16 bases between. The DNA for the CDR3 is TGTGCCAGCAGCTTAGTTTTATCAGGACTGATCTACGAGCAGTACTTC. Its translation is CASSLVLSGLIYEQYF. Complete variable domain (other parts from reference TRBV11-2 and TRBJ2-7): EAGVAQSPRYKIIEKRQSVAFWCNPISGHATLYWYQQILGQGPKLLIQFQNNGVVDDSQLPKDRFSAERLKGVDSTLKIQPAKLEDSAVYLCASSLVLSGLIYEQYFGPGTRLTVT.